The 25 T cell receptor beta chains given below trace back to one sample, sequenced in a study of early T cells in non-severe SARS-CoV-2 infection. MiXCR, run by TCRdb on the 5' RACE reads, gives a single entry per CDR3 protein. The sample yields 80,000 or so distinct CDR3 sequences, about 11% seen once. The sample in question was whole blood, obtained at baseline. All receptors derive from an adult who was a healthcare worker with PCR-confirmed SARS-CoV-2 infection or an uninfected control (not recorded which).

There are many counts of this clonotype. This rearrangement joins TRBV6-1 to TRBJ2-2; no definite D call. Between the trimmed V and J ends, which lost 2 bases and 4 bases, there was a span of 2 bases. This CDR3 spans 12 amino acids. Germline CDR1 and CDR2: MNHNS and SASEGT. The CDR3 sequence: CASSELTGELFF. The CDR3 region has the DNA TGTGCCAGCAGTGAACTCACCGGGGAGCTGTTTTTT.

The chain has TRBV20-1 and TRBJ2-7, with 11 bases lining up with TRBD1. Unmatched junction bases numbered 4, after V lost 6 bases and J lost 3 bases. CDR1 and CDR2 (germline): DFQATT, SNEGSKA (reference sequence). The CDR3 has 13 amino acids. The CDR3 region is CSAVGTGGYEQYF. The CDR3 coding sequence is TGCAGTGCCGTCGGGACAGGGGGCTACGAGCAGTACTTC.

The rearrangement uses TRBV20-1 and TRBJ2-3; 8 bases line up with TRBD2. The CDR3 consists of 17 residues. Germline lookup yields CDR1 DFQATT and CDR2 SNEGSKA (reference sequence). J gave up 7 bases and V 0 bases, and 15 bases lay outside the gene matches. In nucleotides, the CDR3 is TGCAGTGCTAGAGACCAAGCCCGAGCGGGAGCAGGAAATACGCAGTATTTT. Protein sequence: CSARDQARAGAGNTQYF.

This chain links TRBV14 with TRBJ2-7, with D possibly being TRBD2 (5 bases). This CDR3 is 12 amino acids long. Germline values: CDR1 SGHDN, CDR2 FVKESK. V lost 4 bases and J 5 bases, leaving 9 bases between the germline ends. CDR3 amino acids: CASSPRGNEQYF. In DNA form, the CDR3 reads TGTGCCAGCAGCCCCAGAGGGAACGAGCAGTACTTC.

This clonotype is judged medium-sized (0.01 to 0.1%). The rearrangement links TRBV6-4 to TRBJ2-2; 9 bases are a match to TRBD2. CDR1 is MRHNA and CDR2 is SNTAGT in the germline V gene. After removal of 0 bases from V and 6 bases from J, the junction contained 5 bases not matched to a gene. The CDR3 has 16 amino acids. This chain's CDR3 is CASSDSERGDSGELFF. DNA of the CDR3: TGTGCCAGCAGTGACTCAGAGCGGGGGGATTCCGGGGAGCTGTTTTTT.

This clonotype was counted ten times or more. The V gene is TRBV19, the J gene TRBJ2-5; perhaps TRBD2 as D (6 bases). Trimming shortened V by 3 bases and J by 2 bases, and 10 bases separated the two germline ends. From germline, CDR1 is LNHDA and CDR2 SQIVND (reference sequence). This CDR3 contains 14 residues. In DNA form, the CDR3 reads TGTGCCAGTAGTATGGGGGGACTGCAAGAGACCCAGTACTTC. Its translation is CASSMGGLQETQYF. The variable domain in full, with the rest retrieved from reference TRBV19 and TRBJ2-5, is DGGITQSPKYLFRKEGQNVTLSCEQNLNHDAMYWYRQDPGQGLRLIYYSQIVNDFQKGDIAEGYSVSREKKESFPLTVTSAQKNPTAFYLCASSMGGLQETQYFGPGTRLLVL.

This clonotype came up a few times. This rearrangement joins TRBV12-3 or TRBV12-4 to TRBJ2-2, with D possibly matching TRBD2 (6 bases). The V gene lost 6 bases and the J gene lost 4 bases, with 12 bases spanning the gap. This CDR3 spans 14 amino acids. CDR3 sequence reads: CASSLRRGTGELFF. Here the CDR3 DNA reads TGTGCCAGCAGCTTAAGGAGGGGCACCGGGGAGCTGTTTTTT.

This clonotype was observed a handful of times. V gene TRBV4-1 combines with J gene TRBJ2-1; D perhaps matches TRBD2 (6 bases). Trimming pared 4 bases from V and 7 bases from J, leaving 11 bases between. The CDR3 totals 13 residues. Germline assignment: CDR1 MGHRA and CDR2 YSYEKL. The CDR3 DNA reads as TGCGCCAGCAGCCCGGGACTCCCAAATGAGCAGTTCTTC. As protein: CASSPGLPNEQFF.

This clonotype was detected only a few times. This chain joins TRBV11-2 and TRBJ2-1; no clear D. The CDR3 sequence is 14 residues long. V gave up 3 bases and J gave up 0 bases, with 6 bases separating them. Germline lookup yields CDR1 SGHAT and CDR2 FQNNGV. This CDR3 is CASSFSSSYNEQFF. Here the CDR3 DNA reads TGTGCCAGCAGCTTTTCGAGCTCCTACAATGAGCAGTTCTTC.

In this sample, this clonotype turned up many times. The genes are TRBV3-1 and TRBJ2-1; TRBD2 matches 8 bases. Germline V CDR1 and CDR2: LGHDT, YNNKEL (reference sequence). V dropped 1 base and J dropped 8; count of bases not matched to a gene: 4. The CDR3 is 14 amino acids. CDR3 amino acids: CASSQAGTRDEQFF. The CDR3, as DNA: TGTGCCAGCAGCCAAGCCGGGACTAGGGATGAGCAGTTCTTC.

This clonotype was counted ten times or more. The J gene is TRBJ2-5, the V gene TRBV3-1, with D hard to call. This CDR3 has 10 residues. The germline V and J ends were trimmed by 0 bases and 7 bases, with 0 bases remaining between them. Looked up from germline, CDR1 is LGHDT and CDR2 is YNNKEL (reference sequence). CDR3 in DNA: TGTGCCAGCAGCCAAGAGACCCAGTACTTC. Its translation is CASSQETQYF.

The sample holds many counts of this clonotype. The J gene is TRBJ2-7, the V gene TRBV7-6, with TRBD2 as a possible D gene (5 bases). The V end was cut by 1 base, the J end by 5 bases, with 9 bases between. Per the germline V gene, CDR1 is SGHVS and CDR2 is FNYEAQ. The length of the CDR3 is 13 residues. The CDR3 spells CASSLVRGDEQYF. For the CDR3, the DNA is TGTGCCAGCAGCTTAGTTCGGGGAGACGAGCAGTACTTC.

Only a few counts were recorded for this clonotype. The chain uses TRBV6-2 or TRBV6-3 and TRBJ2-1; D remains unclear. Looked up from germline, CDR1 is MNHEY and CDR2 is SVGEGT. V lost 6 bases, J lost 4 bases, and 7 bases lay in between. CDR3 length equals 12 residues. The CDR3 loop is CASRYTYNEQFF. As DNA, the CDR3 is TGTGCCAGCAGATATACTTACAATGAGCAGTTCTTC.

In this sample, this clonotype turned up a few times. J is TRBJ2-5 and V is TRBV7-7; 10 bases line up with TRBD2. The CDR3 covers 13 residues. CDR1 is SSHAT and CDR2 is FNYEAQ in the germline V gene (reference sequence). V shed 1 base and J 7 bases; nucleotides not matched to a gene: 0. The CDR3 region is CASSLGTSGTQYF. Written as DNA, the CDR3 is TGTGCCAGCAGCTTAGGGACTAGCGGGACCCAGTACTTC.

This clonotype was seen ten or more times. This chain connects TRBV7-9 to TRBJ2-7; 8 bases map to TRBD2. The V gene end was trimmed by 7 bases and the J gene end by 0 bases; junction bases not matched to a gene: 8. The germline V gene encodes CDR1 SEHNR and CDR2 FQNEAQ (reference sequence). CDR3 length: 15 residues. The CDR3 sequence is CASTPISGSSYEQYF. The CDR3 bases are TGTGCCAGCACCCCAATCAGCGGGAGCTCCTACGAGCAGTACTTC.

This clonotype was seen a few times. The chain employs TRBV27 and TRBJ2-5, with D uncertain. Germline CDR1 MNHEY, CDR2 SMNVEV (reference sequence). The CDR3 runs to 14 residues. Trimming cost V 6 bases and J 4 bases, with 15 bases left between them. The CDR3: CASSLPGRPETQYF. CDR3 coding DNA: TGTGCCAGCAGCTTACCGGGCCGCCCAGAGACCCAGTACTTC.

This clonotype was recorded at least ten times. The chain uses TRBV6-1 and TRBJ1-5; the D gene is possibly TRBD1 (5 bases). This CDR3 has 15 amino acids. Germline V gene sequence: CDR1 MNHNS, CDR2 SASEGT. V was trimmed by 0 bases and J by 1 base, leaving 7 bases between them. As DNA, the CDR3 is TGTGCCAGCAGTGAAGCGGGGCACAGCAATCAGCCCCAGCATTTT. This encodes CASSEAGHSNQPQHF.

This clonotype was observed a handful of times. This chain joins TRBV28 and TRBJ2-4; 11 nucleotides match TRBD2. V lost 6 bases to trimming and J lost 6 bases; unmatched junction nucleotides: 4. The germline gives CDR1 MDHEN, CDR2 SYDVKM. The length of the CDR3 is 14 residues. The CDR3 DNA reads as TGTGCCAGCAGCCCCACTAGCGGGGGAAACATTCAGTACTTC. Its translation: CASSPTSGGNIQYF.

This clonotype occurred a few times. V is TRBV29-1 and J is TRBJ2-5; no reliable D call. The CDR3 extends over 14 amino acids. Germline CDR1 SQVTM, CDR2 ANQGSEA. Deletions cut 6 bases from V and 4 bases from J, with 18 bases between. The CDR3 DNA follows: TGCAGCGTCCTCCCCCCTTTACCACGAGAGACCCAGTACTTC. Encoded protein: CSVLPPLPRETQYF.

This clonotype was observed a handful of times. J is TRBJ1-1 and V is TRBV7-8; D is unclear. Germline lookup yields CDR1 SGHVS and CDR2 FQNEAQ. V was pared by 5 bases and J by 6 bases, with 10 bases between. The CDR3 extends over 12 amino acids. CDR3 sequence reads: CASSATDSEAFF. The CDR3 region has the DNA TGTGCCAGCAGCGCTACAGATTCTGAAGCTTTCTTT.

There are many counts of this clonotype. The chain has TRBV20-1 and TRBJ2-5, with 8 bases lining up with TRBD2. The CDR3 contains 16 residues. Germline V lookup: CDR1 DFQATT, CDR2 SNEGSKA (reference sequence). V gave up 6 bases and J gave up 3 bases; unmatched junction bases: 15. CDR3 nucleotide sequence: TGCAGTGCCGCATTCGGCGGGGGGCCAGTTGAAGAGACCCAGTACTTC. It translates to CSAAFGGGPVEETQYF.

The rearrangement joins TRBV7-6 to TRBJ2-3; no reliable D call. The CDR3 consists of 14 residues. The V gene's germline CDR1 is SGHVS and CDR2 FNYEAQ. The V and J ends lost 5 bases and 4 bases respectively, with 13 bases between them. In DNA form, the CDR3 reads TGTGCCAGCAGCCTATCCAGCAGGTCAGATACGCAGTATTTT. Amino acid sequence: CASSLSSRSDTQYF.

This clonotype was observed a few times. The gene calls are TRBV29-1 and TRBJ1-4; no clear D. Germline values: CDR1 SQVTM, CDR2 ANQGSEA. Between the trimmed V and J ends, which lost 0 bases and 7 bases, there was a span of 9 bases. The CDR3 sequence is 13 residues long. The CDR3 DNA follows: TGCAGCGTTGAAGAGCGCAGAGGTGAAAAACTGTTTTTT. Translating gives CSVEERRGEKLFF.

The gene calls are TRBV29-1 and TRBJ2-5; perhaps TRBD1 as D (6 bases). V gave up 7 bases and J gave up 1 base, with 7 bases separating them. Looked up from germline, CDR1 is SQVTM and CDR2 is ANQGSEA. CDR3 length: 11 residues. The CDR3 DNA sequence: TGCAGCGGGGGGCGCCAAGAGACCCAGTACTTC. Translating it yields CSGGRQETQYF.

Ten or more counts support this clonotype. The rearrangement links TRBV10-3 to TRBJ2-2; D gene uncertain. Germline lookup yields CDR1 ENHRY and CDR2 SYGVKD. This CDR3 has 14 residues. V was pared by 0 bases and J by 2 bases, with 4 bases between. CDR3 residues: CAISESRNTGELFF. DNA of the CDR3: TGTGCCATCAGTGAGTCCCGTAACACCGGGGAGCTGTTTTTT.